Each of the 21 T cell receptor beta chains below was sequenced from the same sample in a study of cytomegalovirus exposure and HLA in healthy donors. Primers for the PCR totalled 60 Vbeta and 13 Jbeta. Clones were sequenced by immunoSEQ multiplex PCR, and TCRdb holds only the in-frame ones, with some missing. The sample lists fewer than 200,000 clones, roughly 80% occurring once. Sequencing was carried out using PBMCs. These receptors all stem from a man between 25 and 39 years old in good health and CMV-seronegative.

The J gene is TRBJ2-5, the V gene TRBV11-2; D not resolved. The CDR3 is 15 amino acids. Trimming removed 0 bases from V and 5 bases from J, with 13 bases in between. The germline V gene has CDR1 SGHAT and CDR2 FQNNGV. The DNA of the CDR3 is TGTGCCAGCAGCTTAGAAGGCGGTCGGAAGGAGACCCAGTACTTC. Protein: CASSLEGGRKETQYF.

The J gene is TRBJ1-1, the V gene TRBV9, with D tentatively TRBD1 (5 bases). V lost 0 bases and J 8 bases, leaving 14 bases between the germline ends. CDR1 and CDR2 from the germline V gene are SGDLS and YYNGEE. This CDR3 is 14 amino acids long. The CDR3 DNA is TGTGCCAGCAGCGTAGCTATGGCAGGGTACGAAGCTTTCTTT. As protein: CASSVAMAGYEAFF.

The rearrangement joins TRBV27 to TRBJ1-2; D unclear. V gave up 3 bases and J gave up 4 bases, with 15 bases separating them. Germline CDR1 and CDR2: MNHEY and SMNVEV (reference sequence). CDR3 size: 15 residues. CDR3 nucleotide sequence: TGTGCCAGCAGTTTCTTGGCGCGGAGGGTCTATGGCTACACCTTC. This codes for CASSFLARRVYGYTF.

The J gene is TRBJ2-7, the V gene TRBV5-1; 12 positions agree with TRBD2. The CDR3 is 16 residues long. With 2 bases clipped from V and 1 base from J, the junction kept 4 bases outside the gene matches. CDR1 SGHRS and CDR2 YFSETQ come from the germline V gene. CDR3: CASSFKTSGGSYEQYF. The CDR3 DNA follows: TGCGCCAGCAGCTTCAAGACTAGCGGGGGATCCTACGAGCAGTACTTC. Full variable domain (outside the CDR3, taken from reference TRBV5-1 and TRBJ2-7): KAGVTQTPRYLIKTRGQQVTLSCSPISGHRSVSWYQQTPGQGLQFLFEYFSETQRNKGNFPGRFSGRQFSNSRSEMNVSTLELGDSALYLCASSFKTSGGSYEQYFGPGTRLTVT.

The rearrangement uses TRBV13 and TRBJ2-2, with TRBD2 as a possible D gene (6 bases). Trimming removed 3 bases at V and 9 bases at J, with 8 bases between. CDR1 is PRHDT, CDR2 FYEKMQ, per germline (reference sequence). The CDR3 runs to 12 residues. The CDR3 is CASSFGGRELFF. In DNA form, the CDR3 reads TGTGCCAGCAGCTTCGGCGGGAGGGAGCTGTTTTTT.

This chain links TRBV6-1 with TRBJ2-7; weak D call: TRBD2 (6 bases). Germline V gene lookup returns CDR1 MNHNS and CDR2 SASEGT. This CDR3 is built from 14 residues. Trimming cost V 4 bases and J 0 bases, with 10 bases left between them. The CDR3 sequence is CASSGGRSSYEQYF. The CDR3 region has the DNA TGTGCCAGCAGTGGAGGGAGGAGCTCCTACGAGCAGTACTTC.

The chain is built from TRBV18 and TRBJ1-2, with D possibly TRBD1 on 5 matching bases. Trimming cost V 5 bases and J 6 bases, with 16 bases left between them. This CDR3 spans 14 amino acids. Germline lookup yields CDR1 KGHSH and CDR2 LQKENI. CDR3 sequence (DNA): TGTGCCAGCTCAAGTGATAGGAGGGACCATGGCTACACCTTC. It encodes CASSSDRRDHGYTF. Supplemented by reference TRBV18 and TRBJ1-2, the full variable domain reads NAGVMQNPRHLVRRRGQEARLRCSPMKGHSHVYWYRQLPEEGLKFMVYLQKENIIDESGMPKERFSAEFPKEGPSILRIQQVVRGDSAAYFCASSSDRRDHGYTFGSGTRLTVV.

This clone was detected only once. The V call is TRBV6-1, the J call TRBJ2-7; possibly TRBD1 for D (5 bases). The CDR3 covers 15 residues. Germline CDR1 MNHNS, CDR2 SASEGT. Between the trimmed V and J ends, which lost 4 bases and 0 bases, there was a span of 13 bases. In nucleotides, the CDR3 is TGTGCCAGCAGTGGACGACAGAGACGCTCCTACGAGCAGTACTTC. Its translation is CASSGRQRRSYEQYF.

The CDR3: CASRGGLPDTQYF. CDR3 DNA: TGTGCCAGCAGAGGGGGACTACCAGATACGCAGTATTTT. The rearrangement uses TRBV27 and TRBJ2-3; D is possibly TRBD2 (7 bases). The V and J ends lost 6 bases and 4 bases respectively, with 11 bases between them. The germline V gene encodes CDR1 MNHEY and CDR2 SMNVEV (reference sequence). The CDR3 spans 13 residues.

V gene TRBV11-2 combines with J gene TRBJ1-5, with 9 bases fitting TRBD1. CDR3 length: 15 residues. The junction had 3 bases not matched to a gene; V was cut back by 4 bases and J by 2 bases. Per germline, CDR1 SGHAT and CDR2 FQNNGV. The CDR3 sequence is CASSSRTGGNQPQHF. The CDR3 DNA sequence: TGTGCCAGCAGCTCAAGGACAGGGGGCAATCAGCCCCAGCATTTT.

This rearrangement joins TRBV5-6 to TRBJ1-1; 7 bases are a match to TRBD1. The CDR3 runs 14 residues. The junction had 8 bases not matched to a gene; V was cut back by 5 bases and J by 4 bases. The germline CDR1 and CDR2 sequences are SGHDT and YYEEEE. This CDR3 reads CASRRQGFGTEAFF. Written as DNA, the CDR3 is TGTGCCAGCAGACGACAGGGTTTCGGCACTGAAGCTTTCTTT.

The V call is TRBV27, the J call TRBJ1-3, with unresolved D. Germline CDR1 reads MNHEY; CDR2 reads SMNVEV (reference sequence). The CDR3 is 14 amino acids. The germline V and J ends were trimmed by 5 bases and 0 bases, with 8 bases remaining between them. CDR3 sequence reads: CASSLMSSGNTIYF. The DNA for the CDR3 is TGTGCCAGCAGTCTGATGAGCTCTGGAAACACCATATATTTT.

In this sample, this clone turned up a few times. The V and J genes are TRBV7-2 and TRBJ1-2, with TRBD1 matching over 12 bases. Germline loops: CDR1 SGHTA, CDR2 FQGNSA. Trimming removed 3 bases from V and 2 bases from J; junction bases left unmatched: 1. This CDR3 contains 15 residues. CDR3 sequence reads: CASSFGTGGNYGYTF. DNA of the CDR3: TGTGCCAGCAGCTTTGGGACAGGGGGCAACTATGGCTACACCTTC.

The chain couples TRBV18 to TRBJ2-3, with D possibly TRBD2 on 6 matching bases. Germline lookup yields CDR1 KGHSH and CDR2 LQKENI. V was shortened by 2 bases and J by 5 bases, with 26 bases between the two germline ends. The CDR3 covers 19 residues. As DNA, the CDR3 is TGTGCCAGCTCACCATTAACAGCAAGCGGGTCCGAGACGGGAGATACGCAGTATTTT. This encodes CASSPLTASGSETGDTQYF.

Written as DNA, the CDR3 is TGTGCCAGCATTGCGACAGACTCCTACGAGCAGTACTTC. Its translation: CASIATDSYEQYF. The V and J genes are TRBV27 and TRBJ2-7; tentative D call: TRBD1 (5 bases). The V and J ends lost 7 bases and 0 bases respectively, with 10 bases between them. Germline loops: CDR1 MNHEY, CDR2 SMNVEV (reference sequence). The CDR3 runs 13 residues.

Notes on this clone: The identical CDR3 is also encoded by other nucleotide sequences in the sample. The rearrangement links TRBV27 to TRBJ1-1; 8 bases line up with TRBD1. The J segment lost 2 bases and the V segment lost 5 bases, leaving 1 base of the junction unmatched. The length of the CDR3 is 13 residues. The germline V gene has CDR1 MNHEY and CDR2 SMNVEV (reference sequence). The CDR3 nucleotides are TGTGCCAGCAGTGACAGGGGTAACACTGAAGCTTTCTTT. The encoded protein is CASSDRGNTEAFF.

The CDR3 DNA reads TGTGCCAGCAACCTCCAGGGCCCGGGCGCCGGGGAGCTGTTTTTT. Amino acids: CASNLQGPGAGELFF. This sequence joins TRBV7-9 and TRBJ2-2; weak D call: TRBD1 (5 bases). The CDR3 is 15 amino acids. The V gene's germline CDR1 is SEHNR and CDR2 FQNEAQ (reference sequence). Trimming took off 7 bases at V and 6 bases at J, with 18 bases between the two ends. Variable domain in full (rest from reference TRBV7-9 and TRBJ2-2): DTGVSQNPRHKITKRGQNVTFRCDPISEHNRLYWYRQTLGQGPEFLTYFQNEAQLEKSRLLSDRFSAERPKGSFSTLEIQRTEQGDSAMYLCASNLQGPGAGELFFGEGSRLTVL.

This chain uses TRBV7-9 with TRBJ1-3; D is undetermined. Between the trimmed V and J ends, which lost 0 bases and 8 bases, there was a span of 11 bases. This CDR3 spans 14 amino acids. Germline lookup yields CDR1 SEHNR and CDR2 FQNEAQ (reference sequence). This chain's CDR3 is CASSLAARSDTIYF. DNA for the CDR3: TGTGCCAGCAGCTTAGCGGCTCGTTCAGACACCATATATTTT.

V gene TRBV4-3 combines with J gene TRBJ2-1; D gene unclear. Germline-derived CDR1 and CDR2 are LGHNA and YSLEER. V gave up 0 bases and J gave up 9 bases, with 12 bases separating them. This CDR3 contains 14 residues. This CDR3 is CASSQESRDREQFF. In DNA form, the CDR3 reads TGCGCCAGCAGCCAAGAGTCCCGCGATCGTGAGCAGTTCTTC.

CDR3 protein: CASSPGNNQPQHF. Written as DNA, the CDR3 is TGCGCCAGCAGTCCCGGGAACAATCAGCCCCAGCATTTT. V gene TRBV5-1 combines with J gene TRBJ1-5; no clear D. The germline V gene has CDR1 SGHRS and CDR2 YFSETQ. The CDR3 contains 13 residues. V shed 5 bases and J shed 3 bases, with 9 bases lying between them.

On this clone: Since the CDR3 does not end with the conserved phenylalanine or tryptophan, this likely comes from a read error. It is unclear where the CDR3 begins or ends on the DNA, so no DNA is shown, and the CDR3 is as TCRdb lists it. This sequence joins TRBV2 and TRBJ1-2; the DNA was not used to check the table's D call, TRBD1. The germline CDR1 and CDR2 sequences are SNHLY and FYNNEI. The CDR3 has 11 residues if both end residues are counted. The CDR3 is CASSEGGRLGV.